The 32 T cell receptor beta chains below come from one sample, sequenced in a study of persistence of HIV-infected CD4 T cells. No antigen has been identified for these receptors. The libraries were made with immunoSEQ version 4 in survey mode. Profiled with immunoSEQ multiplex PCR; TCRdb holds only in-frame clones, not every one. The sample lists tens of thousands of clones; roughly 71% were seen once. The stimulus was an HIV-1 Gag 15-mer peptide pool, 0.9 to 1 ug/peptide/mL. CD4+ T cells upregulating both CD40 ligand and CD69 were sorted as responding cells. The sequenced sample was CD4+ T cells sorted from PBMCs after 18-hour stimulation, obtained from a patient who received antiretroviral therapy. All receptors derive from an adult man with HIV who was CMV-seropositive.

The chain carries TRBV14 and TRBJ1-4; D is undetermined. CDR3 length equals 15 residues. Trimming left V 3 bases short and J 2 bases short, with 10 bases between. The germline V gene has CDR1 SGHDN and CDR2 FVKESK. DNA for the CDR3: TGTGCCAGCAGCCAGGCGGGTATCACTAATGAAAAACTGTTTTTT. The encoded protein is CASSQAGITNEKLFF.

This clone occurred a few times. The chain has TRBV6-5 and TRBJ1-6; D might be TRBD1 (6 bases). Trimming left V 6 bases short and J 7 bases short, with 10 bases between. Germline V gene data show CDR1 as MNHEY and CDR2 as SVGAGI. The CDR3 totals 13 residues. CDR3 sequence (DNA): TGTGCCAGCAGGTCGGACAGAAATTCACCCCTCCACTTT. This codes for CASRSDRNSPLHF.

This clone was recorded a few times. The CDR3 coding sequence is TGCGCCAGCAGCCGACAGGGCAATAATGAAAAACTGTTTTTT. Translating it yields CASSRQGNNEKLFF. The chain joins TRBV4-1 to TRBJ1-4; TRBD1 matches at 7 bases. With V trimmed by 4 bases and J by 4 bases, 3 bases remained unmatched. The germline CDR1 and CDR2 sequences are MGHRA and YSYEKL. The CDR3 is made up of 14 amino acids.

The gene calls are TRBV6-1 and TRBJ1-1; 10 bases align to TRBD1. CDR3 size: 15 residues. Germline assignment: CDR1 MNHNS and CDR2 SASEGT. V gave up 3 bases and J gave up 1 base; unmatched junction bases: 2. This CDR3 reads CASSDRTGGNTEAFF. The DNA for the CDR3 is TGTGCCAGCAGTGATAGGACAGGGGGGAACACTGAAGCTTTCTTT.

The rearrangement joins TRBV29-1 to TRBJ1-3, with D unclear. CDR3 size: 13 residues. Germline V gene sequence: CDR1 SQVTM, CDR2 ANQGSEA. The V gene lost 6 bases and the J gene lost 1 base, with 10 bases spanning the gap. The DNA of the CDR3 is TGCAGCGTCTACTTGAATTCTGGAAACACCATATATTTT. Amino acids: CSVYLNSGNTIYF.

The chain couples TRBV2 to TRBJ2-1; D remains unclear. Germline-derived CDR1 and CDR2 are SNHLY and FYNNEI. The CDR3 extends over 17 amino acids. Trimming shortened V by 5 bases and J by 6 bases, and 23 bases separated the two germline ends. The CDR3 loop is CASSQHPRLAAGNEQFF. CDR3 in DNA: TGTGCCAGCAGTCAACATCCCCGACTCGCCGCCGGCAATGAGCAGTTCTTC.

This clone appeared a few times. The chain employs TRBV29-1 and TRBJ1-1; D is perhaps TRBD1 (5 bases). This CDR3 has 11 residues. Germline values: CDR1 SQVTM, CDR2 ANQGSEA. V lost 1 base and J 11 bases, leaving 11 bases between the germline ends. As DNA, the CDR3 is TGCAGCGTTGAAGGGGGCGCTGTCGCTTTCTTT. Translated, it gives CSVEGGAVAFF.

The V gene is TRBV6-5, the J gene TRBJ1-1, with a possible D match to TRBD1 (5 bases). Trimming shortened V by 6 bases and J by 1 base, and 12 bases separated the two germline ends. CDR1 and CDR2 (germline): MNHEY, SVGAGI. This CDR3 is 14 amino acids long. The CDR3 DNA reads as TGTGCCAGCAGGCCCGGGACGGCGAACACTGAAGCTTTCTTT. Protein sequence: CASRPGTANTEAFF.

The chain employs TRBV7-8 and TRBJ1-1; the D is unclear. The CDR3 contains 14 residues. V shed 4 bases and J shed 4 bases, with 13 bases lying between them. CDR1 is SGHVS and CDR2 is FQNEAQ in the germline V gene. The DNA for the CDR3 is TGTGCCAGCAGCTCGGACCTACGGGGCACTGAAGCTTTCTTT. This translates into CASSSDLRGTEAFF.

The V and J genes are TRBV28 and TRBJ2-1, with D maybe TRBD2 (5 bases). Trimming left V 5 bases short and J 3 bases short, with 14 bases between. The CDR3 consists of 15 residues. Germline V gives CDR1 MDHEN, CDR2 SYDVKM. The CDR3 region is CASSPGERVYNEQFF. In DNA form, the CDR3 reads TGTGCCAGCAGTCCCGGAGAGAGGGTCTACAATGAGCAGTTCTTC.

This chain joins TRBV4-1 and TRBJ2-4; 14 bases map to TRBD2. Per the germline V gene, CDR1 is MGHRA and CDR2 is YSYEKL. The CDR3 sequence is 17 residues long. V was pared by 1 base and J by 5 bases, with 4 bases of the junction left unmatched. The CDR3 loop is CASSQGLAGGRENIQYF. The CDR3 DNA sequence: TGCGCCAGCAGCCAAGGACTAGCGGGGGGGCGGGAAAACATTCAGTACTTC.

The rearrangement joins TRBV19 to TRBJ2-2, with 8 bases matching TRBD1. The CDR3 has 14 residues. Germline V gene sequence: CDR1 LNHDA, CDR2 SQIVND (reference sequence). The V and J ends lost 7 bases and 3 bases, in that order; junction bases with no gene match: 4. CDR3 bases: TGTGCCAGTAACGGACAGGGAGACACCGGGGAGCTGTTTTTT. This sequence encodes CASNGQGDTGELFF.

The chain is built from TRBV19 and TRBJ2-5, with 9 bases identical to TRBD2. J lost 5 bases, V lost 0 bases, and 4 bases had no gene match. The CDR3 covers 15 residues. CDR1 is LNHDA, CDR2 SQIVND, per germline (reference sequence). CDR3 nucleotides: TGTGCCAGTAGTATAGAGCTAGCGGGGTTGGAGACCCAGTACTTC. This gives the protein CASSIELAGLETQYF.

In the case of this clone: A clone one base away is much larger, so this may be a read error. Other DNA sequences in the sample encode the same CDR3. V and J are TRBV19 and TRBJ1-5, with a weak D call TRBD1 (5 bases). Deletions cut 9 bases from V and 2 bases from J, with 20 bases between. There are 16 residues in the CDR3. Germline lookup yields CDR1 LNHDA and CDR2 SQIVND (reference sequence). In DNA form, the CDR3 reads TGTGCCAGCAGTCCCCGACAGTCCGCCGGCAATCAGCCCCAGCATTTT. This encodes CASSPRQSAGNQPQHF.

The chain combines TRBV12-3 or TRBV12-4 with TRBJ1-3; the D gene is possibly TRBD1 (5 bases). The CDR3 spans 13 residues. Trimming removed 7 bases from V and 7 bases from J, with 14 bases in between. DNA for the CDR3: TGTGCCAGCATCCTCGGGGCGAGTAACACCATATATTTT. Its protein product is CASILGASNTIYF.

DNA of the CDR3: TGTGCCAGTAGTAGCACAGGGGACTTGAATGGCTACACCTTC. Amino acids: CASSSTGDLNGYTF. The J gene is TRBJ1-2, the V gene TRBV19; 7 nucleotides match TRBD1. The CDR3 loop spans 14 amino acids. Germline-derived CDR1 and CDR2 are LNHDA and SQIVND (reference sequence). The junction had 8 bases not matched to a gene; V was cut back by 4 bases and J by 6 bases.

This chain uses TRBV20-1 with TRBJ1-1; the D is unclear. The CDR3 consists of 12 residues. V lost 3 bases to trimming and J lost 3 bases, with 8 bases between them. The germline V gene encodes CDR1 DFQATT and CDR2 SNEGSKA (reference sequence). The CDR3: CSASTGDTEAFF. The CDR3 DNA reads as TGCAGTGCTAGTACCGGGGACACTGAAGCTTTCTTT.

The V and J genes are TRBV10-3 and TRBJ1-4; 9 bases map to TRBD1. Germline CDR1 is ENHRY and CDR2 is SYGVKD. CDR3 length: 15 amino acids. V shed 9 bases and J 5 bases; nucleotides not matched to a gene: 10. The CDR3 DNA sequence: TGTGCCATTAGCCACCTAGGGACAGGGAATGAAAAACTGTTTTTT. The encoded protein is CAISHLGTGNEKLFF.

The gene calls are TRBV18 and TRBJ1-3; D is unclear. V was clipped by 4 bases and J by 0 bases, with 10 bases between them. The germline V gene encodes CDR1 KGHSH and CDR2 LQKENI. This CDR3 has 15 residues. The CDR3 DNA follows: TGTGCCAGCTCACGGGAGGGCCTCTCTGGAAACACCATATATTTT. Its translation is CASSREGLSGNTIYF.

The table lists this clone with a count of one. The rearrangement joins TRBV5-1 to TRBJ1-2; 7 nucleotides align to TRBD1. CDR1 and CDR2 from the germline V gene are SGHRS and YFSETQ. This CDR3 region has 15 residues. V lost 0 bases to trimming and J lost 3 bases; unmatched junction nucleotides: 5. The CDR3 DNA is TGCGCCAGCAGCTTGGCCGGGACAGCTTACTATGGCTACACCTTC. Encoded protein: CASSLAGTAYYGYTF.

This rearrangement joins TRBV3-1 (or the pseudogene TRBV3-2) to TRBJ2-1, with 7 positions matching TRBD2. The CDR3 consists of 15 residues. Losses at the gene ends were 3 bases for V and 6 bases for J; bases not matched to a gene: 8. Germline-derived CDR1 and CDR2 are LGHDT and YNNKEL (reference sequence). In DNA, the CDR3 is TGTGCCAGCAGCCATGGAGTAGCGGGCCCCAATGAGCAGTTCTTC. It encodes CASSHGVAGPNEQFF.

This chain connects TRBV5-1 to TRBJ2-7, with TRBD2 matching 7 bases. Germline V gives CDR1 SGHRS, CDR2 YFSETQ. The V segment lost 7 bases and the J segment 6 bases; nucleotides outside the gene matches: 13. There are 14 residues in the CDR3. DNA for the CDR3: TGCGCCAGCCGGAGGGGAGGGGACGTCTCCGAGCAGTACTTC. It is translated as CASRRGGDVSEQYF.

The chain links TRBV18 to TRBJ2-3; D is perhaps TRBD2 (5 bases). The germline V gene has CDR1 KGHSH and CDR2 LQKENI. Trimming took off 3 bases at V and 2 bases at J, with 6 bases between the two ends. This CDR3 region has 13 residues. The CDR3 region has the DNA TGTGCCAGCTCACCGCGGGTCACAGATACGCAGTATTTT. Amino acids: CASSPRVTDTQYF.

The chain combines TRBV9 with TRBJ2-1; 11 nucleotides agree with TRBD2. This CDR3 region has 21 residues. CDR1 is SGDLS and CDR2 is YYNGEE in the germline V gene. V was clipped by 0 bases and J by 4 bases; unmatched bases: 18. CDR3 amino acids: CASSVDLAGGRPSSRYNEQFF. CDR3 DNA: TGTGCCAGCAGCGTAGATCTAGCGGGGGGCCGCCCGTCTTCCCGATACAATGAGCAGTTCTTC.

By share of the sample, this clone is medium-sized. V is TRBV3-1 (or the pseudogene TRBV3-2) and J is TRBJ1-6; 10 positions agree with TRBD1. Germline CDR1 reads LGHDT; CDR2 reads YNNKEL (reference sequence). The CDR3 runs to 15 residues. V shed 4 bases, J shed 8 bases, and the junction held 5 bases outside the gene matches. The CDR3 sequence: CASSRTGGSHSPLHF. As DNA, the CDR3 is TGTGCCAGCAGCCGGACAGGGGGTAGCCATTCACCCCTCCACTTT.

V is TRBV18 and J is TRBJ1-2, with D maybe TRBD1 (6 bases). The germline V and J ends were trimmed by 4 bases and 1 base, with 10 bases remaining between them. Germline values: CDR1 KGHSH, CDR2 LQKENI. The CDR3 has 14 amino acids. The CDR3 DNA reads TGTGCCAGCTCACAACAGGGAGGTAACTATGGCTACACCTTC. This codes for CASSQQGGNYGYTF.

The V gene is TRBV2, the J gene TRBJ2-7; D unclear. V was trimmed by 4 bases and J by 6 bases, leaving 13 bases between them. CDR1 and CDR2 (germline): SNHLY, FYNNEI. The CDR3 spans 13 residues. The CDR3 nucleotides are TGTGCCAGCAGTGGCAAGGATTTCGGCGAGCAGTACTTC. Translated: CASSGKDFGEQYF.

This clone was detected only a few times. V usage is TRBV3-1 (or the pseudogene TRBV3-2) and J usage is TRBJ1-2; no definite D call. The CDR3 has 15 residues. V shed 0 bases and J shed 4 bases, with 12 bases lying between them. Per germline, CDR1 LGHDT and CDR2 YNNKEL (reference sequence). The DNA of the CDR3 is TGTGCCAGCAGCCAAGAGAGGCCCCGATCCTATGGCTACACCTTC. Amino acid sequence: CASSQERPRSYGYTF.

This clone is judged medium-sized. The sample carries other DNA sequences with the same CDR3. This chain links TRBV6-5 with TRBJ1-2, with 7 bases lining up with TRBD1. Trimming took 8 bases from V and 2 from J; bases not matched to a gene: 2. The germline V gene has CDR1 MNHEY and CDR2 SVGAGI. This CDR3 contains 12 residues. DNA of the CDR3: TGTGCCAGCCCGGGACAGAACTATGGCTACACCTTC. As protein: CASPGQNYGYTF.

V usage is TRBV2 and J usage is TRBJ2-7; 9 bases fit TRBD1. Germline lookup yields CDR1 SNHLY and CDR2 FYNNEI. CDR3 size: 12 residues. Trimming at V came to 10 bases and at J to 6 bases, leaving 7 bases not matched to a gene. Here the CDR3 reads CATGQGMGEQYF. CDR3 nucleotide sequence: TGTGCCACTGGACAGGGGATGGGCGAGCAGTACTTC.

This chain joins TRBV6-5 and TRBJ2-7, with a possible D match to TRBD1 (6 bases). Germline assignment: CDR1 MNHEY and CDR2 SVGAGI. The V gene lost 6 bases and the J gene lost 5 bases, with 20 bases spanning the gap. CDR3 length: 15 residues. CDR3 loop: CASRFKRTAAHEQYF. CDR3 sequence (DNA): TGTGCCAGCAGGTTTAAAAGGACAGCAGCCCACGAGCAGTACTTC.

The V and J genes are TRBV24-1 and TRBJ1-5, with unresolved D. Germline CDR1 KGHDR, CDR2 SFDVKD. V lost 5 bases to trimming and J lost 0 bases, with 25 bases between them. This CDR3 has 20 amino acids. The CDR3 loop reads CATSGPSSGRSSNSNQPQHF. The CDR3 nucleotides read TGTGCCACCAGTGGCCCCTCCAGCGGGCGAAGTTCCAATAGCAATCAGCCCCAGCATTTT.